This TCR beta chain was found in a study of tumor-infiltrating lymphocytes in primary liver carcinoma. The study's findings and limits: Pairs comparing tumor with adjacent tissue or blood overlapped less than pairs drawn from tumor regions. Tumor tissue displayed a significantly greater top-250-clone fraction than blood (p = 0.039).

This CDR3 has 9 amino acids. Germline V gives CDR1 MGHRA, CDR2 YSYEKL. Germline DNA was also extracted, with blood RNA taken from unsorted whole blood. Patients were chronically HBV-infected and treatment-naive. Preoperatively, peripheral blood was drawn, approximately 4 milliliters in total. About this clonotype itself: Its antigen is still unknown. This may be a read error: a much more frequent sequence differs by one nucleotide.

The authors made TCR beta cDNA from 500 ng total RNA with a constant-region primer. For TCR beta, libraries were produced by three nested multiplex PCR rounds using slightly modified ARM-PCR. Amplification in the first two PCR rounds was performed using TRBV1-TRBV30 forward primers and a C-beta reverse primer for 10 cycles each. TCRdb passed the multiplex PCR reads through MiXCR, listing each CDR3 protein once. The sample contains 300,000 to 400,000 distinct CDR3 sequences, about 65% of which appear only once. The source material was peripheral blood. The source is a man aged 35 to 55 with primary liver carcinoma and hepatitis B virus infection. V gene TRBV4-1 combines with J gene TRBJ1-2; D is undetermined. The CDR3 spells CTSSPGATF. The CDR3 DNA reads as TGCACCAGCAGCCCTGGCGCCACCTTC.